This T cell receptor beta chain was sequenced in a study of human T cells and chemical hapten exposure. General study findings and limits: Compared to controls, expanded TCRs made significantly more large clusters of similar CDR3s. There was no change with DPC sensitization in TCRs above 1 in 1000 frequency. There was a positive correlation between PT1 expanded TCR counts and patch test score.

Trimming shortened V by 1 base and J by 14 bases, and 15 bases separated the two germline ends. The CDR3 is 14 amino acids. CDR1 SGHAT and CDR2 FQNNGV come from the germline V gene. The sample's time point: patch test 1, 2 weeks after DPC sensitization. Described treatment: therapeutic diphenylcyclopropenone sensitization with weekly scalp DPC. Sequencing started from total RNA isolated from unfractionated whole blood. Sample donors consisted of patients with alopecia, aged 18 to 70 years, who were suitable for DPC. In its sample, this clonotype was seen a few times. Antigen unknown. TCRdb itself ran the RACE reads through MiXCR, one entry per CDR3 protein. This table has about 37,000 distinct CDR3 sequences, 5.5% to 8% appearing once.

The genes are TRBV11-2 and TRBJ1-6; no clear D. The sample consisted of whole blood, taken in connection with sensitization to the hapten diphenylcyclopropenone (DPC). This clonotype originated in a woman between 25 and 40 years old with alopecia areata. Some clones in this sample may be carry-over from other donors' samples. DNA of the CDR3: TGTGCCAGCAGCTTAGGTCCGGGAGGAGGGACCCTCCACTTT. This gives the protein CASSLGPGGGTLHF.